This passage covers 22 T cell receptor beta chains from one sample sequenced in a study of T cell repertoires in cytomegalovirus infection. Their target antigens are unknown. TCRdb reprocessed the reads with MiXCR, giving one entry per CDR3 protein. The sample lists hundreds of thousands of distinct CDR3 sequences, approximately 32% occurring once. The starting material was cultured PBMCs, obtained from culture after CMV antigen stimulation. These receptors originate from a human donor in good health (CMV status not recorded). Some clones in this sample may be carry-over from other donors' samples.

V is TRBV7-6 and J is TRBJ2-1; TRBD2 matches at 8 bases. The junction had 5 bases not matched to a gene; V was cut back by 4 bases and J by 6 bases. Germline loops: CDR1 SGHVS, CDR2 FNYEAQ. The CDR3 is 14 amino acids. Written as DNA, the CDR3 is TGTGCCAGCAGCTCGTGGACTAGCCCCAATGAGCAGTTCTTC. Its translation: CASSSWTSPNEQFF.

This clonotype was observed a handful of times. The chain carries TRBV10-3 and TRBJ1-3; D is unclear. In germline, CDR1 is ENHRY, CDR2 SYGVKD. V lost 6 bases and J lost 0, with 12 bases in between. The CDR3 length is 15 residues. CDR3 coding DNA: TGTGCCATCAGGGAGGGCGGAGCCTCTGGAAACACCATATATTTT. Its translation: CAIREGGASGNTIYF.

This clonotype has ten or more counts. The chain carries TRBV11-1 and TRBJ2-1; tentatively, D is TRBD1 or TRBD2 (5 bases each). Germline assignment: CDR1 SGHAT and CDR2 FQDESV (reference sequence). V lost 2 bases and J 8 bases, leaving 10 bases between the germline ends. The CDR3 covers 13 residues. CDR3 sequence: CASSLTRGDEQFF. CDR3 DNA sequence: TGTGCCAGCAGCTTAACGAGAGGGGATGAGCAGTTCTTC.

There are a few counts of this clonotype. The J gene is TRBJ2-2, the V gene TRBV7-2; TRBD2 might be the D (5 bases). The CDR3 has 14 residues. V lost 5 bases, J lost 7 bases, and 14 bases lay in between. Germline CDR1 SGHTA, CDR2 FQGNSA. This chain's CDR3 is CASSPSGKVGELFF. In DNA form, the CDR3 reads TGTGCCAGCAGCCCCTCGGGGAAGGTCGGGGAGCTGTTTTTT.

This clonotype was recorded a few times. The chain recombines TRBV7-6 with TRBJ2-1; TRBD1 or TRBD2 may be the D gene (7 bases each). This CDR3 region has 17 residues. Trimming took off 5 bases at V and 2 bases at J, with 19 bases between the two ends. CDR1 and CDR2 from the germline V gene are SGHVS and FNYEAQ. This CDR3 is CASSRDWSGTAYNEQFF. DNA of the CDR3: TGTGCCAGCAGCCGAGATTGGAGCGGGACAGCCTACAATGAGCAGTTCTTC.

The count of this clonotype is one. The chain employs TRBV6-5 and TRBJ2-1, with D possibly TRBD2 on 7 matching bases. The V gene's germline CDR1 is MNHEY and CDR2 SVGAGI. This CDR3 is 15 amino acids long. Trimming shortened V by 4 bases and J by 8 bases, and 18 bases separated the two germline ends. This chain's CDR3 is CASSWDGREGDEQFF. CDR3 in DNA: TGTGCCAGCAGTTGGGATGGGAGGGAGGGGGATGAGCAGTTCTTC.

The sample holds a few counts of this clonotype. This may arise from a read error, as a much more abundant clone is one base away. V gene TRBV13 combines with J gene TRBJ2-1; TRBD2 might be the D (6 bases). V was shortened by 1 base and J by 8 bases, with 6 bases between the two germline ends. CDR3 size: 12 residues. Germline CDR1 is PRHDT and CDR2 is FYEKMQ (reference sequence). The CDR3 DNA reads TGTGCCAGCAGCTTAGTAGCGGATGAGCAGTTCTTC. Amino acids: CASSLVADEQFF.

The V call is TRBV19, the J call TRBJ2-3; 8 bases map to TRBD1. The CDR3 runs 16 residues. The germline CDR1 and CDR2 sequences are LNHDA and SQIVND (reference sequence). V trimming: 1 base; J trimming: 1 base; junction bases outside the gene matches: 4. The CDR3 sequence is CASSIGRGPRTDTQYF. CDR3 bases: TGTGCCAGTAGTATAGGCAGGGGGCCCCGCACAGATACGCAGTATTTT. Supplemented by reference TRBV19 and TRBJ2-3, the full variable domain reads DGGITQSPKYLFRKEGQNVTLSCEQNLNHDAMYWYRQDPGQGLRLIYYSQIVNDFQKGDIAEGYSVSREKKESFPLTVTSAQKNPTAFYLCASSIGRGPRTDTQYFGPGTRLTVL.

Remarks on this clonotype: One end of the junction fails to match germline, which may point to a read error. V usage is TRBV12-3 or TRBV12-4 and J usage is TRBJ1-3, with D possibly being TRBD1 (5 bases). The CDR3 spans 15 residues. Written as DNA, the CDR3 is TGTGCCAGCGGGGGACGGATGGCCTCTGGAAGCACCATATATTTT. It yields the protein CASGGRMASGSTIYF.

The V call is TRBV10-3, the J call TRBJ2-5; 10 bases are shared with TRBD1. The CDR3 has 19 amino acids. The V gene's germline CDR1 is ENHRY and CDR2 SYGVKD. J gave up 2 bases and V 6 bases, and 18 bases lay outside the gene matches. The CDR3 is CAISAIGMTGGARQETQYF. Written as DNA, the CDR3 is TGTGCCATCAGCGCCATAGGGATGACAGGGGGCGCGAGGCAAGAGACCCAGTACTTC.

The chain recombines TRBV19 with TRBJ1-2; 7 nucleotides align to TRBD1. The ends lost 9 bases at V and 0 bases at J; junction bases unmatched: 4. Germline V gives CDR1 LNHDA, CDR2 SQIVND (reference sequence). This CDR3 spans 13 amino acids. The CDR3 region is CASRDSSNYGYTF. DNA of the CDR3: TGTGCCAGCCGGGACAGCTCTAACTATGGCTACACCTTC.

There are a few counts of this clonotype. This rearrangement joins TRBV12-3 or TRBV12-4 to TRBJ1-1; perhaps TRBD1 as D (6 bases). Trimming cost V 3 bases and J 4 bases, with 12 bases left between them. The CDR3 loop spans 14 amino acids. The CDR3 DNA reads as TGTGCCAGCAGTTTTACAGGGCAGGGCACTGAAGCTTTCTTT. Residues: CASSFTGQGTEAFF.

This clonotype was counted at least ten times. The chain combines TRBV7-3 with TRBJ2-5, with D maybe TRBD1 (6 bases). Trimming removed 3 bases at V and 4 bases at J, with 9 bases between. The CDR3 is 13 residues long. Germline CDR1 SGHTA, CDR2 FQGTGA. The CDR3 DNA reads TGTGCCAGCAGCTTGACGGACAGAGAGACCCAGTACTTC. Its protein product is CASSLTDRETQYF.

This clonotype showed up many times. The chain joins TRBV12-3 or TRBV12-4 to TRBJ2-1; 7 nucleotides line up with TRBD1. The CDR3 runs 15 residues. Unmatched junction bases numbered 2, after V lost 3 bases and J lost 0 bases. CDR3 in DNA: TGTGCCAGCAGTTTCGGGGACAGCTCCTACAATGAGCAGTTCTTC. This codes for CASSFGDSSYNEQFF.

This clonotype was observed a handful of times. The chain is built from TRBV4-1 and TRBJ1-6, with D uncertain. V was cut by 1 base and J by 10 bases, with 14 bases left in between. The length of the CDR3 is 15 residues. CDR1 MGHRA and CDR2 YSYEKL come from the germline V gene. This chain's CDR3 is CASSQAARAGSPLHF. The DNA of the CDR3 is TGCGCCAGCAGCCAAGCAGCACGGGCCGGGTCACCCCTCCACTTT.

The chain carries TRBV6-5 and TRBJ1-5, with TRBD1 as a possible D gene (6 bases). Looked up from germline, CDR1 is MNHEY and CDR2 is SVGAGI. The germline V and J ends were trimmed by 5 bases and 0 bases, with 11 bases remaining between them. The CDR3 covers 15 residues. For the CDR3, the DNA is TGTGCCAGCAGTGCATGGACAGATAGCAATCAGCCCCAGCATTTT. This encodes CASSAWTDSNQPQHF.

This clonotype was picked up a small number of times. This chain links TRBV2 with TRBJ2-7; 8 bases align to TRBD1. The V and J ends lost 6 bases and 1 base, in that order; junction bases with no gene match: 26. CDR3 length: 21 amino acids. Germline lookup yields CDR1 SNHLY and CDR2 FYNNEI. The chain's CDR3 is CASRADRALGRLHQVSYEQYF. The DNA of the CDR3 is TGTGCCAGCAGGGCGGACAGGGCACTAGGGAGGCTCCATCAAGTTTCCTACGAGCAGTACTTC.

The gene calls are TRBV12-3 or TRBV12-4 and TRBJ2-5, with 7 bases matching TRBD2. J was trimmed by 6 bases and V by 5 bases; bases with no gene match: 18. This CDR3 region has 17 residues. The CDR3 sequence: CASSDPPFGGSGQTQYF. Written as DNA, the CDR3 is TGTGCCAGCAGTGATCCTCCATTTGGCGGGAGCGGCCAGACCCAGTACTTC.

This clonotype has a handful of counts. The chain recombines TRBV7-8 with TRBJ2-1, with D unclear. V gave up 0 bases and J gave up 8 bases, with 8 bases separating them. Germline CDR1 is SGHVS and CDR2 is FQNEAQ. The CDR3 covers 13 residues. The CDR3 spells CASSLAAGYEQFF. The CDR3 DNA follows: TGTGCCAGCAGCTTAGCGGCCGGTTATGAGCAGTTCTTC.

The V call is TRBV6-6, the J call TRBJ2-1; no clear D. The CDR3 length is 12 residues. Trimming removed 5 bases from V and 9 bases from J, with 11 bases in between. Germline V gene data show CDR1 as MNHNY and CDR2 as SVGAGI (reference sequence). The CDR3 loop reads CASSPQQSEQFF. The DNA for the CDR3 is TGTGCCAGCAGTCCCCAACAGAGTGAGCAGTTCTTC.

This rearrangement joins TRBV7-6 to TRBJ2-1; D might be TRBD2 (7 bases). Germline loops: CDR1 SGHVS, CDR2 FNYEAQ. Trimming pared 6 bases from V and 2 bases from J, leaving 11 bases between. The CDR3 contains 14 residues. CDR3 bases: TGTGCCAGCAGTGAAGGGGGGGCCTACAATGAGCAGTTCTTC. It specifies CASSEGGAYNEQFF.

The V call is TRBV30, the J call TRBJ2-7; D might be TRBD1 or TRBD2, each matching 6 bases. The germline V gene encodes CDR1 GTSNPN and CDR2 SVGIG (reference sequence). Trimming removed 0 bases from V and 7 bases from J, with 13 bases in between. This CDR3 spans 13 amino acids. The CDR3 DNA reads as TGTGCCTGGAGTGTATTGGGGGCGGGAGAGCAGTACTTC. It translates to CAWSVLGAGEQYF.